The sequence of this TCR beta chain was determined in a study of metastatic and nonmetastatic thyroid tumors. Germline V gives CDR1 SNHLY, CDR2 FYNNEI. The J segment lost 6 bases and the V segment lost 4 bases, leaving 1 base of the junction unmatched. The CDR3 is 13 amino acids. This clone was observed a few times. Its antigen is not identified. Thyroid surgery had not been preceded by any treatment in any patient. Original methodology: Clinicopathological groups supplied CDR3 differences that were used to build a distant-metastasis classifier for papillary thyroid cancer. TCRdb reanalyzed the PCR reads via MiXCR. TCRdb assigned the V and J calls; the authors' analysis was not used. This table holds about 7,600 clones, roughly 30% found once. General study findings and limits: Significantly higher TCR beta diversity was reportedly seen in malignant thyroid tumors than benign nodules, in blood and tumor.

Material for sequencing was adjacent normal tissue. This TCR derives from a female donor with papillary thyroid cancer or a benign thyroid nodule (not recorded which). Some clones in this sample may be carry-over from other donors' samples. The chain is built from TRBV2 and TRBJ2-7; 12 bases agree with TRBD2. This CDR3 reads CASSGLAGVEQYF. For the CDR3, the DNA is TGTGCCAGCAGTGGACTAGCGGGAGTCGAGCAGTACTTC.